This T cell receptor beta chain was identified during a study of cytomegalovirus exposure and HLA in healthy donors. The CDR3 contains 16 residues. Per the germline V gene, CDR1 is MGHRA and CDR2 is YSYEKL. Trimming pared 2 bases from V and 0 bases from J, leaving 13 bases between. PCR involved 60 Vbeta and 13 Jbeta primers. The method was immunoSEQ multiplex PCR; TCRdb's version includes in-frame clones alone and lacks a portion of them. The sample includes around 150,000 clones, 65% to 80% of them seen just once. This clone was counted a few times. The donors, nominally healthy at sampling, likely had unrecorded immune exposures.

Sample: PBMCs. The origin of this receptor is a male donor in good health and CMV-seronegative. The rearrangement uses TRBV4-1 and TRBJ1-1, with D unclear. Here the CDR3 reads CASSQSHGRMNTEAFF. The CDR3, as DNA: TGCGCCAGCAGCCAAAGCCACGGTCGCATGAACACTGAAGCTTTCTTT.